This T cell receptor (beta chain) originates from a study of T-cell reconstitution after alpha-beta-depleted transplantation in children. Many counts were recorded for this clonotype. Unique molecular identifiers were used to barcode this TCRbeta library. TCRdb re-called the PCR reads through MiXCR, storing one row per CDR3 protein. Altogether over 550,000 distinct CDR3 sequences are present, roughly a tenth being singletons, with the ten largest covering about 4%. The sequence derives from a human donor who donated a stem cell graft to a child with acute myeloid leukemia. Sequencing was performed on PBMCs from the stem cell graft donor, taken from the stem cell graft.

CDR3 sequence: CASSLSNLNSNQPQHF. The CDR3 DNA sequence: TGTGCCAGCAGTTTGAGTAACCTTAATAGCAATCAGCCCCAGCATTTT. The chain carries TRBV12-3 or TRBV12-4 and TRBJ1-5; D remains unclear. Trimming shortened V by 3 bases and J by 0 bases, and 12 bases separated the two germline ends. The CDR3 loop spans 16 amino acids.